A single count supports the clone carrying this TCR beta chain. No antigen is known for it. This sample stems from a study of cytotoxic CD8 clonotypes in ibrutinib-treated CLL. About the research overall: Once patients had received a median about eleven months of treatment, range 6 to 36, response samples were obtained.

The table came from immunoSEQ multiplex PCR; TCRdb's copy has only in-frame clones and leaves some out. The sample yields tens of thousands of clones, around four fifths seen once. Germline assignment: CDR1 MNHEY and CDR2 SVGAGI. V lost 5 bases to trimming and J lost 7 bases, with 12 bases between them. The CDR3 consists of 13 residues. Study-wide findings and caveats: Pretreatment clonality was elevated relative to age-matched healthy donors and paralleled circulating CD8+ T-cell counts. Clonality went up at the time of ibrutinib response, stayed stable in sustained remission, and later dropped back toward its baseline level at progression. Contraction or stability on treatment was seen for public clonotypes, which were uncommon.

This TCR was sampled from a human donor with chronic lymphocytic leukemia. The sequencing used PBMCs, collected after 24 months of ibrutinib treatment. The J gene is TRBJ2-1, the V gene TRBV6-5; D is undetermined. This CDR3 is CASSDPVSNEQFF. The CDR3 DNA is TGTGCCAGCAGTGACCCCGTCTCTAATGAGCAGTTCTTC.